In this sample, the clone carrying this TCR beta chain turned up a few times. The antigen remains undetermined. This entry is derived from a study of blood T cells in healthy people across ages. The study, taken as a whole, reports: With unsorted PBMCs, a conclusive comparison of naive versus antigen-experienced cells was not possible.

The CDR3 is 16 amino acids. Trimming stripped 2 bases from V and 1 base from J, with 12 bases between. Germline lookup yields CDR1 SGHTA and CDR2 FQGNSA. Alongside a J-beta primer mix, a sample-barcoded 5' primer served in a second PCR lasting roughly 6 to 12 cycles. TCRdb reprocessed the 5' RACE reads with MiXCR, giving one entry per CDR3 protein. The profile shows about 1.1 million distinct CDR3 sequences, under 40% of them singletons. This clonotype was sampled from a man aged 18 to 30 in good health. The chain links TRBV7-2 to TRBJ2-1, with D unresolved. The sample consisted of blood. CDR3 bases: TGTGCCAGCAGCTTAAAGGGTATCAGATCCTACAATGAGCAGTTCTTC. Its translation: CASSLKGIRSYNEQFF.